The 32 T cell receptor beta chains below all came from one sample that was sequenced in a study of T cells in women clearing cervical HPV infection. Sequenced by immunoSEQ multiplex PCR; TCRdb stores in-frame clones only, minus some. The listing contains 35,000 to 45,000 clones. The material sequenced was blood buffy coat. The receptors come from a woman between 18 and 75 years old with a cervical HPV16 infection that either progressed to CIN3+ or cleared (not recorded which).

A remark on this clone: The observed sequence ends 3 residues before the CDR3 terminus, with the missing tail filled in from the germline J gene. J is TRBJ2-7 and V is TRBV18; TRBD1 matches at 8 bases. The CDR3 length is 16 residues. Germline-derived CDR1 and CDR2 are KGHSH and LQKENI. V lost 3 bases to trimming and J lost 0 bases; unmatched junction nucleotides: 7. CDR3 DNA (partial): TGTGCCAGCTCACCTTCGGACAGGGTGAGCTCCTACGAG. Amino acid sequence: CASSPSDRVSSYE. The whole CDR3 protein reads CASSPSDRVSSYEQYF.

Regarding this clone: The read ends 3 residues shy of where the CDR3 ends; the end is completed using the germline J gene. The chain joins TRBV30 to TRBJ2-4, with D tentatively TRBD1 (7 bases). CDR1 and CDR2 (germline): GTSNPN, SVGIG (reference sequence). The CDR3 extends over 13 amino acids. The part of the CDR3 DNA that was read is TGTGCCTGGGGAGGGGGCTTGGGCTATGGT. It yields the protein CAWGGGLGYG. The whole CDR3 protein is CAWGGGLGYGQYF.

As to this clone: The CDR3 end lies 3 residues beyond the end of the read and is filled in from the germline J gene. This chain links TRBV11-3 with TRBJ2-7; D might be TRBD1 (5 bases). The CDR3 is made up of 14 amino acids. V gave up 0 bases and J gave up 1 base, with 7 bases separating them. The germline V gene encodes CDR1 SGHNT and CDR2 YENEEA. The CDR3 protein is CASSLDRASYEQYF. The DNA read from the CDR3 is TGTGCCAGCAGCTTAGACAGGGCTTCCTACGAG. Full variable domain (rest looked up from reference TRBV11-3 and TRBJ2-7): EAGVVQSPRYKIIEKKQPVAFWCNPISGHNTLYWYLQNLGQGPELLIRYENEEAVDDSQLPKDRFSAERLKGVDSTLKIQPAELGDSAVYLCASSLDRASYEQYFGPGTRLTVT.

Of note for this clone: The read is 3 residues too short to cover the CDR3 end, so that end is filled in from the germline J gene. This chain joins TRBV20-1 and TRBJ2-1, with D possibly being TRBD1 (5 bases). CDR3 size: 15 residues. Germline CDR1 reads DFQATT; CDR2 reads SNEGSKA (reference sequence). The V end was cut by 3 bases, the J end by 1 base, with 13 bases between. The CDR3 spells CSASRGTRSYNEQFF. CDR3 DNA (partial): TGCAGTGCTAGTAGGGGTACCCGGTCCTACAATGAG.

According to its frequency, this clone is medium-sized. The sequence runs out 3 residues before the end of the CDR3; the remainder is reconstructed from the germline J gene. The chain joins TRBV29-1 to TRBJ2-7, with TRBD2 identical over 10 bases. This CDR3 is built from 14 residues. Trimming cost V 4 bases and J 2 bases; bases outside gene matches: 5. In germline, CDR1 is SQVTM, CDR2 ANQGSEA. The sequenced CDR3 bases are TGCAGCGTTGGGTGGGGACTAGCGACCTACGAG. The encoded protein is CSVGWGLATYE. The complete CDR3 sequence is CSVGWGLATYEQYF.

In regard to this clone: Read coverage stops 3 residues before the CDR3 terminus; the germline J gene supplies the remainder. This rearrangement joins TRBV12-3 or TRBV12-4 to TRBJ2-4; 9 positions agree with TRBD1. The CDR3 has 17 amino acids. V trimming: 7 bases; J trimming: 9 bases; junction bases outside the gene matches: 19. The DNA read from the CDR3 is TGTGCCAGCACCTTCAAGGTGCGGGACAGGGATGCCGGCATT. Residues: CASTFKVRDRDAGI. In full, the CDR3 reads CASTFKVRDRDAGIQYF.

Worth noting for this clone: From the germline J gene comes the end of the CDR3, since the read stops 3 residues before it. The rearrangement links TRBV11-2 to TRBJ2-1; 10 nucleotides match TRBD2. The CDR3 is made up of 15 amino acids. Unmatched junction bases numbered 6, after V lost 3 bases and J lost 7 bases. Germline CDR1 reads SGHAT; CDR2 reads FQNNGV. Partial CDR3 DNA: TGTGCCAGCAGCTTTTGGAGCGGGAGGGCAAATGAG. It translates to CASSFWSGRANE. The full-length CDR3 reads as CASSFWSGRANEQFF.

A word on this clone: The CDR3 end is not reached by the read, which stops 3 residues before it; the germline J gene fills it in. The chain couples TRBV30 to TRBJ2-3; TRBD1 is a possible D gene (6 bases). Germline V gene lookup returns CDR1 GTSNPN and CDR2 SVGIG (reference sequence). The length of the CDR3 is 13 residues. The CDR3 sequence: CAWSEDSNQPQYF. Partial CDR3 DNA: TGTGCCTGGAGTGAGGACAGCAATCAGCCG.

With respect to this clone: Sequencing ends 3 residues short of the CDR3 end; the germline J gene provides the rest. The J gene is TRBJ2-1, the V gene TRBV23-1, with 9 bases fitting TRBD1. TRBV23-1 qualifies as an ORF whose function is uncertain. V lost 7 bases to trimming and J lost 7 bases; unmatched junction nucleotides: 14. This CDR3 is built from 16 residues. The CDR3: CASTPPGTGSLNEQFF. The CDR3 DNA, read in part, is TGCGCCAGCACCCCCCCCGGGACAGGGAGTTTGAATGAG.

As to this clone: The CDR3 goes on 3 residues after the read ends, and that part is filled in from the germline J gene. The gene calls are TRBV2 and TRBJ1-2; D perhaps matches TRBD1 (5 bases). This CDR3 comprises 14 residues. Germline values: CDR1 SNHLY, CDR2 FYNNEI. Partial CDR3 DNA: TGTGCCAGCACCGAACCAGGGTCTGGGCGCGGC. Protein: CASTEPGSGRG. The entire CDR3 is CASTEPGSGRGYTF.

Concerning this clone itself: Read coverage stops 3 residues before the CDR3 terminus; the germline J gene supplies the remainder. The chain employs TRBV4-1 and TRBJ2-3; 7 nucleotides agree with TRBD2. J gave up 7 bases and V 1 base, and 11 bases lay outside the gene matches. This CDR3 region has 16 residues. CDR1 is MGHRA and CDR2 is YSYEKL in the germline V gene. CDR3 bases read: TGCGCCAGCAGCCAAGGTATCTGGACTAGTGTACATACG. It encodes CASSQGIWTSVHT. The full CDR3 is CASSQGIWTSVHTQYF.

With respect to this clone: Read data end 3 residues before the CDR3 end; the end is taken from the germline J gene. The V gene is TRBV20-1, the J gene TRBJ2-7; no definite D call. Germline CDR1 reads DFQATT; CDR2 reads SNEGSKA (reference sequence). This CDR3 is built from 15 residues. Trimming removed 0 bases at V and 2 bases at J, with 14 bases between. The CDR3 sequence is CSARDFQLPTYEQYF. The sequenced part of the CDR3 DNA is TGCAGTGCTAGAGATTTCCAACTACCCACCTACGAG.

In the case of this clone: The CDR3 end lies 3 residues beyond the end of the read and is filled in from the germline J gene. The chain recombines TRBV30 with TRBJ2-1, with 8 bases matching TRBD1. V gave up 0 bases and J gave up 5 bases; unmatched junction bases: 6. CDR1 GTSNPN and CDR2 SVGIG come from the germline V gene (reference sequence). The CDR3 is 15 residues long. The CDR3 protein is CAWSVGTGNHNEQFF. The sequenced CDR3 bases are TGTGCCTGGAGTGTAGGGACAGGCAATCACAATGAG. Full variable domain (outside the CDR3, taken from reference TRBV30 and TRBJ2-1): SQTIHQWPATLVQPVGSPLSLECTVEGTSNPNLYWYRQAAGRGLQLLFYSVGIGQISSEVPQNLSASRPQDRQFILSSKKLLLSDSGFYLCAWSVGTGNHNEQFFGPGTRLTVL.

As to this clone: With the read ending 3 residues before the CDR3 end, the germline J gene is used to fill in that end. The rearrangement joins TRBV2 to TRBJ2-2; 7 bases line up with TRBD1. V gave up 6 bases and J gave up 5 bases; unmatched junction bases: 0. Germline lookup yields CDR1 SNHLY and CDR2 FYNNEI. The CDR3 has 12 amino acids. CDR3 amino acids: CASRQGTGELFF. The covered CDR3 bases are TGTGCCAGCAGACAGGGGACCGGGGAG.

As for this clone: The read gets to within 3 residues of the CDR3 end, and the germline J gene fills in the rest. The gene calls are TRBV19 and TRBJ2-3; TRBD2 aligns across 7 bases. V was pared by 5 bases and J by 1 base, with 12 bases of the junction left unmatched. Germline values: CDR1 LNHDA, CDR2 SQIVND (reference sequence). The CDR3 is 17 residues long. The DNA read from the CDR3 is TGTGCCAGTAGTGGTAGGGTGGGACTAACGGGCACAGATACG. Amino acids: CASSGRVGLTGTDT. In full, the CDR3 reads CASSGRVGLTGTDTQYF.

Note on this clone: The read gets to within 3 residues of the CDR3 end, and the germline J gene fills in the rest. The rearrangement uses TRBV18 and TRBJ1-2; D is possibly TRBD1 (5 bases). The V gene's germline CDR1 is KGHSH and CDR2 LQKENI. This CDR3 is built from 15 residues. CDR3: CASSPQTSGGDTYTF. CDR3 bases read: TGTGCCAGCTCACCACAAACTAGCGGGGGAGATACC.

The CDR3 reads CASSLRTGATEAFF. The DNA read from the CDR3 is TGTGCCAGCAGCCTTAGGACAGGGGCCACTGAA. The V call is TRBV11-3, the J call TRBJ1-1, with 9 bases lining up with TRBD1. The read ends 3 residues shy of where the CDR3 ends; the end is completed using the germline J gene. Trimming cost V 5 bases and J 4 bases; bases outside gene matches: 5. Germline-derived CDR1 and CDR2 are SGHNT and YENEEA. There are 14 residues in the CDR3.

CDR3 in amino acids: CASNSRDRLFNYGQYF. CDR3 DNA (partial): TGTGCCTCGAACTCCCGGGACAGACTATTTAACTATGGT. The gene calls are TRBV30 and TRBJ2-4; 7 bases line up with TRBD1. The CDR3 is cut off 3 residues early in the read; its end comes from the germline J gene. This CDR3 contains 16 residues. Germline CDR1 and CDR2: GTSNPN and SVGIG (reference sequence).

CDR3 bases read: TGTGCCAGTACCCGGACTGGCGGTAATTCACCA. This gives the protein CASTRTGGNSP. The CDR3 in full is CASTRTGGNSPLFF. The V gene is TRBV19, the J gene TRBJ1-4, with no clear D. The CDR3 end is not reached by the read, which stops 3 residues before it; the germline J gene fills it in. Looked up from germline, CDR1 is LNHDA and CDR2 is SQIVND (reference sequence). The CDR3 loop spans 14 amino acids. Full variable domain (outside the CDR3, taken from reference TRBV19 and TRBJ1-4): DGGITQSPKYLFRKEGQNVTLSCEQNLNHDAMYWYRQDPGQGLRLIYYSQIVNDFQKGDIAEGYSVSREKKESFPLTVTSAQKNPTAFYLCASTRTGGNSPLFFGSGTQLSVL.

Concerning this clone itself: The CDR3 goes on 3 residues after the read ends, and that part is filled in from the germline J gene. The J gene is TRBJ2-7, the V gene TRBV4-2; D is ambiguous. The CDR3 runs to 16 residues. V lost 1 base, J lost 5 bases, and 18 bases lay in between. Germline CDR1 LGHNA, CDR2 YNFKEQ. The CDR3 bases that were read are TGTGCCAGCAGCCAAGGGTTGACAATATCCGCCCACGAG. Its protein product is CASSQGLTISAHE. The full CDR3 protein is CASSQGLTISAHEQYF.

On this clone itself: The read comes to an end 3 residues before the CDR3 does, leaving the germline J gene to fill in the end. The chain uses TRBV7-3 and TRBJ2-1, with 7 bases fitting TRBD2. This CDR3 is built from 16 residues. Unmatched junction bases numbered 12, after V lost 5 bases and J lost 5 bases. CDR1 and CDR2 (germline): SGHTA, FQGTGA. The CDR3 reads CASSPEVAGTHNEQFF. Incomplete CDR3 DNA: TGTGCCAGCAGCCCCGAGGTAGCGGGTACCCACAATGAG.

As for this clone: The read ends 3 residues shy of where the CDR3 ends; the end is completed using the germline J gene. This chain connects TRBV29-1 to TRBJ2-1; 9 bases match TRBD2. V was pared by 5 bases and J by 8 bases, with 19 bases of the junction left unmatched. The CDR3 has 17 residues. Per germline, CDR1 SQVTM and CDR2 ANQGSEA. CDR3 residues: CSVCGPRIAGELDEQFF. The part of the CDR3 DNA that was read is TGCAGCGTTTGTGGGCCTCGGATAGCGGGAGAGCTCGATGAG.

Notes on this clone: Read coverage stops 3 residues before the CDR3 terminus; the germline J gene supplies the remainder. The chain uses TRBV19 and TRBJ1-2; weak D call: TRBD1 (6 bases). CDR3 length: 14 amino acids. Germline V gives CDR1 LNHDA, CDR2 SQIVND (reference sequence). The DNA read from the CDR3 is TGTGCCAGTAGTATGGCTAGCGGGGGCTACGAC. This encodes CASSMASGGYD. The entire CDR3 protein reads CASSMASGGYDYTF. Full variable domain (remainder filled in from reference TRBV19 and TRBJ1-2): DGGITQSPKYLFRKEGQNVTLSCEQNLNHDAMYWYRQDPGQGLRLIYYSQIVNDFQKGDIAEGYSVSREKKESFPLTVTSAQKNPTAFYLCASSMASGGYDYTFGSGTRLTVV.

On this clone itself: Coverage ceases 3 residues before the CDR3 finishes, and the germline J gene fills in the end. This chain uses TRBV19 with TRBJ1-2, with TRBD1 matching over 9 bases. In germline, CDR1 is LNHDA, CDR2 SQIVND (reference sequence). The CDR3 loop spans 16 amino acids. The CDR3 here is CASSIWGGQGHYDYTF. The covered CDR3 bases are TGTGCCAGTAGTATATGGGGGGGACAGGGACACTACGAC.

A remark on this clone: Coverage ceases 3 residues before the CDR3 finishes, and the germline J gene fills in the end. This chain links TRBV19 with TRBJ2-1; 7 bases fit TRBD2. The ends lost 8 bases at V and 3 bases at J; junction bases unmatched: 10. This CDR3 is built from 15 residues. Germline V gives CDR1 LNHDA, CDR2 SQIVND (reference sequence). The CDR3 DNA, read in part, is TGTGCCAGTCACTCCGGGCGGGGGTACTACAATGAG. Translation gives CASHSGRGYYNE. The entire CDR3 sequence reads CASHSGRGYYNEQFF.

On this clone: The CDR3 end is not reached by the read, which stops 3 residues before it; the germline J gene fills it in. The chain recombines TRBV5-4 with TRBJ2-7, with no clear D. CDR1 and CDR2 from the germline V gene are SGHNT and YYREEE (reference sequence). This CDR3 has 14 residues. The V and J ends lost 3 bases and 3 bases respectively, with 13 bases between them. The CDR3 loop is CASSSPTASYEQYF. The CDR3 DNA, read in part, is TGTGCCAGCAGCTCCCCGACGGCTAGCTACGAG.

The CDR3: CASSNDREVYGYTF. The sequenced CDR3 bases are TGTGCCAGCAGCAACGACAGGGAAGTCTATGGC. The V and J genes are TRBV5-6 and TRBJ1-2, with 7 bases lining up with TRBD1. The sequenced fragment ends 3 residues before the CDR3 boundary, so the rest is inferred from the germline J gene. The CDR3 totals 14 residues. V dropped 4 bases and J dropped 4; count of bases not matched to a gene: 7. Per the germline V gene, CDR1 is SGHDT and CDR2 is YYEEEE. Together with reference TRBV5-6 and TRBJ1-2, the CDR3 gives the full variable domain: DAGVTQSPTHLIKTRGQQVTLRCSPKSGHDTVSWYQQALGQGPQFIFQYYEEEERQRGNFPDRFSGHQFPNYSSELNVNALLLGDSALYLCASSNDREVYGYTFGSGTRLTVV.

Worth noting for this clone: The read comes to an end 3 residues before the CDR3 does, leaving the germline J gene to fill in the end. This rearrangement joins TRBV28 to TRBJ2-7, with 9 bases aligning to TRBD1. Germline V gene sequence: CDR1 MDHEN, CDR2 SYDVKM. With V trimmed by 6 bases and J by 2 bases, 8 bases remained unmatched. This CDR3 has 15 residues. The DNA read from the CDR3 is TGTGCCAGCAGCTTGTTCCGGGACAGGGCCTACGAG. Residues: CASSLFRDRAYE. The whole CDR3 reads CASSLFRDRAYEQYF.

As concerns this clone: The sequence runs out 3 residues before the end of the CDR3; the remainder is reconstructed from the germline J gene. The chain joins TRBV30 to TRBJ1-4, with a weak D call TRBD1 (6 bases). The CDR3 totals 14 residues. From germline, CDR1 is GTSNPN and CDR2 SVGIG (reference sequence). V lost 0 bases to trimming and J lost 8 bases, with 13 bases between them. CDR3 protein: CAWSVGGEVEKLFF. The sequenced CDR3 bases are TGTGCCTGGAGTGTAGGGGGAGAAGTGGAAAAA.

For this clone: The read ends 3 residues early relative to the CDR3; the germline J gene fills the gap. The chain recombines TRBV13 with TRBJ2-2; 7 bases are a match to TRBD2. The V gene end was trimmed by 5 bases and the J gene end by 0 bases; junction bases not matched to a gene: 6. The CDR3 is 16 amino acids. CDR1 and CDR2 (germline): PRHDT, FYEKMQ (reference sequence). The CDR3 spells CASSPGEGANTGELFF. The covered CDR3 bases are TGTGCCAGCAGCCCCGGGGAGGGAGCGAACACCGGGGAG.

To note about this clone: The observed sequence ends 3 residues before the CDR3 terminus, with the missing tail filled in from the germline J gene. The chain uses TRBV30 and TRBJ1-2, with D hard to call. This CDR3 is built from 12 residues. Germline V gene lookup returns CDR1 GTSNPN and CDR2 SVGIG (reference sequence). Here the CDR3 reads CAWSPKHNDYTF. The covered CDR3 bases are TGTGCCTGGAGTCCGAAACACAATGAC.

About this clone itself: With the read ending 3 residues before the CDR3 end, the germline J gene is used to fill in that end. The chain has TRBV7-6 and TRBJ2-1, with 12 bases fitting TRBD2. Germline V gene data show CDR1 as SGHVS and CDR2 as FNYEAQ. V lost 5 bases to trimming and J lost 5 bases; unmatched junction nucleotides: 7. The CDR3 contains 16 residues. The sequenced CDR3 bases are TGTGCCAGCAGCCCCCAGACTAGCGGGAGCGACAATGAG. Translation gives CASSPQTSGSDNE. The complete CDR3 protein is CASSPQTSGSDNEQFF. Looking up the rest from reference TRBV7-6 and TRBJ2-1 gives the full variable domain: GAGVSQSPRYKVTKRGQDVALRCDPISGHVSLYWYRQALGQGPEFLTYFNYEAQQDKSGLPNDRFSAERPEGSISTLTIQRTEQRDSAMYRCASSPQTSGSDNEQFFGPGTRLTVL.